This T cell receptor beta chain was recovered during a study of blood T cell repertoires in COVID-19. Produced via immunoSEQ multiplex PCR; TCRdb's table is partial and in-frame only. The data contain around 55,000 clones, about nine tenths of them singletons. Germline V gene lookup returns CDR1 SNHLY and CDR2 FYNNEI. Trimming removed 4 bases from V and 1 base from J, with 10 bases in between. The CDR3 length is 14 residues. Sequencing used peripheral blood. This chain joins TRBV2 and TRBJ1-2; D is ambiguous. The clonotype comes from a human donor with active COVID-19. The donor label of this sample is uncertain. The DNA of the CDR3 is TGTGCCAGCAGTGTCCACAGAGATAACTATGGCTACACCTTC. Protein: CASSVHRDNYGYTF.